This TCR beta chain is from a study of vaccination effects on CD4 cells after COVID-19. The overall study: Participants each got two BNT162b2 or mRNA-1273 vaccine doses.

The count of this clone is one. Its antigen is still unknown. Trimming shortened V by 4 bases and J by 1 base, and 17 bases separated the two germline ends. Germline CDR1 reads SGHNT; CDR2 reads YYREEE (reference sequence). The CDR3 has 16 amino acids. Clones were read by immunoSEQ multiplex PCR, and TCRdb kept only the in-frame ones, dropping some. There are under 60,000 clones in the sample; around 80% occur only once, and around 5.5% lies in the top ten. Antigen-specific CD4+ T cells expanded by the ViraFEST assay with viral peptide pools were then sequenced. Around day 10 of culture, CD4+ T cells were separated out. Documented for the person is a PCR-confirmed SARS-CoV-2 infection occurring between March and December 2020. Approximately 2.1 million PBMC were placed in each well, which was supplemented with 10 IU/ml IL-2 and roughly 9 ug/ml peptides. Half of the medium was exchanged for IL-2 medium on both days 3 and 7.

The source was CD4+ T cells from PBMCs cultured with HIV peptides, collected before COVID-19 vaccination. As to subset: HIV-1 Nef peptide pool negative control/reference culture. The clonotype was recovered from a human donor who had a prior SARS-CoV-2 infection. V is TRBV5-4 and J is TRBJ1-1, with D possibly being TRBD1 (6 bases). The DNA for the CDR3 is TGTGCCAGCAGCAAAGGAGGGGGGCACAGGAACACTGAAGCTTTCTTT. Translated, it gives CASSKGGGHRNTEAFF.